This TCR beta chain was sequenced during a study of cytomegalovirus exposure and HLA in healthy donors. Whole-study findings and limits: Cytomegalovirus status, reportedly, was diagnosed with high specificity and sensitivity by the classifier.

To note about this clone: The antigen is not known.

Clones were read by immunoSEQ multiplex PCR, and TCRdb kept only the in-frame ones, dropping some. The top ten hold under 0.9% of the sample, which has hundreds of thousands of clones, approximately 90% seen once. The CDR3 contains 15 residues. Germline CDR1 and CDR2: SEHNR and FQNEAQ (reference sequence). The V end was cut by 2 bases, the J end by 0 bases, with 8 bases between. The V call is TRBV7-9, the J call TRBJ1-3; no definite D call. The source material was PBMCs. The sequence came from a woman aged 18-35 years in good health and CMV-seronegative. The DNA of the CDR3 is TGTGCCAGCAGCTTAAACTCAGGCTCTGGAAACACCATATATTTT. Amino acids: CASSLNSGSGNTIYF.